This T cell receptor beta chain derives from a study of blood T cell repertoires in COVID-19 (dated by TCRdb to 2018 to 2020). A note on the overall study: Collaborator samples came from the United States, Italy and Spain and covered acute and convalescent phases of COVID-19. The prospective study material was composed of cDNA or gDNA derived from T cells, B-cell-depleted T cells, or PBMCs. Subjects who had been exposed to COVID-19, were actively infected with it, or had recovered from it provided the deeply sampled blood TCRbeta repertoires that made up the dataset. A freely available public database, intended as a resource for researchers studying the immune response to SARS-CoV-2, is where the repertoires were released. The samples were drawn from the first 160 participants of the ongoing ImmuneRACE study and from more than 1,000 subjects provided by 6 global collaborators. The sample metadata nearly always contained a de-identified subject ID, COVID-19 status, age in years and sex. HLA class I and class II types, where available, came from metadata supplied by the sample provider rather than from assay-based typing.

Each collaborating institution followed its own protocols to collect whole blood in K2EDTA tubes. For TCRbeta analysis, collaborators shipped samples in one of three forms: frozen whole blood, isolated PBMCs, or DNA extracted from either of those sample types. Broader findings and caveats from the paper: Clinical and demographic metadata were provided uncurated, with the amount varying by source and participant.

The immunoSEQ Assay, a bias-controlled multiplex PCR, was used to amplify TCRbeta CDR3 regions from genomic DNA. The source study handled its data this way. Nucleated cell counts per sample were estimated from amplification of reference gene primers within the assay. To quantify the absolute abundance of each unique TCRbeta CDR3 rearrangement, sequence reads were collapsed and filtered. Productive Simpson clonality was computed per sample as the square root of Simpson's diversity index over productive rearrangements. The source is immuneACCESS, and TCRdb retained only in-frame sequences with V and J called. Part of the clones is not carried over; for the studies checked, unresolved V genes explain less than half of this, and the remainder is unexplained. That table gives V, J and clone size, and the DNA gave D and trimming. Here the sample has fewer than 90,000 clones; roughly 70% occur a single time. The top ten constitute about 15% of the sample.

Remarks on this clone: The clone's antigen remains unknown. Nothing much larger sits one base from this clone, and base qualities are not available.

Trimming removed 6 bases from V and 8 bases from J; the gene matches leave 11 bases unexplained. The CDR1 and CDR2 encoded by the germline V gene (reference sequence) are MNHEY and SMNVEV. The CDR3 starts with the cysteine, ends with the phenylalanine, and has 14 residues. Only the CDR3 DNA is retained, 42 bases long and in frame from the first base. The rearrangement joined TRBV27 to TRBJ1-1; 8 of the junction bases match TRBD1. Sequencing was carried out using peripheral blood. This sequence was found in a woman at least 80 years old with acute or convalescent COVID-19. The CDR3 here reads CASRPSRGQDEAFF. The DNA sequence is as follows: TGTGCCAGCAGGCCCTCCCGGGGACAGGACGAAGCTTTCTTT.